This T cell receptor beta chain came from a study of T cells in Graves' hyperthyroidism and ophthalmopathy. What was amplified from RNA transcripts were TCR beta CDR3 regions. First-round RT-PCR with HTBI primers amplified the TCR CDR3 region. TCRdb used MiXCR to reprocess the multiplex PCR reads, holding one entry per CDR3 protein. Altogether a few hundred thousand distinct CDR3 sequences are present, 22% being singletons, with the ten largest covering 49%. Trimming cost V 1 base and J 4 bases, with 7 bases left between them. CDR3 length: 12 residues. Germline V lookup: CDR1 DFQATT, CDR2 SNEGSKA (reference sequence).

Sequencing used blood. The sequence was collected from an older woman with Graves' ophthalmopathy. The rearrangement links TRBV20-1 to TRBJ1-2; unclear D gene. The CDR3 loop reads CSARGQTYGYTF. For the CDR3, the DNA is TGCAGTGCTAGAGGGCAGACCTATGGCTACACCTTC.